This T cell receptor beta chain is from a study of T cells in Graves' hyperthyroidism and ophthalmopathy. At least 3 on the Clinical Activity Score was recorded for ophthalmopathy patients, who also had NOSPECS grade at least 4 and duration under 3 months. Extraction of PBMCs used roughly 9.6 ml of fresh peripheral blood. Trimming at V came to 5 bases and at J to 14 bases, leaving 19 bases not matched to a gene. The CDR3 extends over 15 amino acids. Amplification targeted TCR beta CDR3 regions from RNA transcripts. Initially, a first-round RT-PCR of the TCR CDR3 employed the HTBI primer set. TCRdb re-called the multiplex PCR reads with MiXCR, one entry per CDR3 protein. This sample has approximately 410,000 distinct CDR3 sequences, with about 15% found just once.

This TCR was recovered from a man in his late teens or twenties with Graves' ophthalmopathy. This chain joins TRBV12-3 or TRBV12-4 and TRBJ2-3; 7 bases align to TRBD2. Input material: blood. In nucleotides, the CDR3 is TGTGCCAGCAGTCCCCCCTGGTCGGGGGAGGGCAGTTCGTATTTT. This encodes CASSPPWSGEGSSYF.